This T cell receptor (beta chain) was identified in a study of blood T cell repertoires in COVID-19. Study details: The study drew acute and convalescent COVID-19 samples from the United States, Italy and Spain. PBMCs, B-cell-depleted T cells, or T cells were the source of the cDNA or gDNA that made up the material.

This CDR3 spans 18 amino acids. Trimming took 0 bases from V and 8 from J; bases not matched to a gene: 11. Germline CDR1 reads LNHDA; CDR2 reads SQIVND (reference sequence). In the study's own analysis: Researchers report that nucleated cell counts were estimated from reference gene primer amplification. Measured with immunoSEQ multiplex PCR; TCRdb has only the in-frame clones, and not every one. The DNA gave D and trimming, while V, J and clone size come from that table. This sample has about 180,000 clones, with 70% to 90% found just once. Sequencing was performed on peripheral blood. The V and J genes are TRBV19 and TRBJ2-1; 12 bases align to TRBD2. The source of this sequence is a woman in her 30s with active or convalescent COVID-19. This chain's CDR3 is CASSIDSSTSGGLDEQFF. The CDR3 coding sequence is TGTGCCAGTAGTATAGATAGTTCGACTAGCGGGGGCCTGGATGAGCAGTTCTTC.